What follows describes a single T cell receptor (beta chain). This sample is part of a study of OX40 agonist ivuxolimab in advanced cancers. Trimming pared 8 bases from V and 11 bases from J, leaving 10 bases between. CDR3 length: 10 amino acids. Germline V lookup: CDR1 SGDLS, CDR2 YYNGEE. Data came from immunoSEQ multiplex PCR; TCRdb stores just in-frame clones and leaves some out. The sample yields approximately 28,000 clones, roughly nine tenths seen once. The receptor comes from an adult with an advanced solid tumor such as melanoma, head and neck, liver or kidney cancer. The chain recombines TRBV9 with TRBJ2-2; D unclear. The material sequenced was CD4+ or CD8+ T cells sorted from blood, taken in a trial of the OX40 agonist ivuxolimab. The CDR3 here is CASGEGELFF. CDR3 DNA: TGTGCCAGTGGGGAAGGAGAGCTGTTTTTT.